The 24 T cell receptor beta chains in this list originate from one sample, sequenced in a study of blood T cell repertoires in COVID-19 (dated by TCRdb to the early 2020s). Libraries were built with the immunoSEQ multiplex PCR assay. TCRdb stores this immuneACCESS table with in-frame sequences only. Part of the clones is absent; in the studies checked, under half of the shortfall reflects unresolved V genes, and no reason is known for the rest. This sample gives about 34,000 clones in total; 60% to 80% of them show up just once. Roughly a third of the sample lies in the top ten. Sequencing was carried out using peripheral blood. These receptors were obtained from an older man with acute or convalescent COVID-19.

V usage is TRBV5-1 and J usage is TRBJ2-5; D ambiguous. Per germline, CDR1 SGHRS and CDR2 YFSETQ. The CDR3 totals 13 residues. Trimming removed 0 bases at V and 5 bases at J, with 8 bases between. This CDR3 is CASSLGPAETQYF. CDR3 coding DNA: TGCGCCAGCAGCTTGGGGCCAGCGGAGACCCAGTACTTC.

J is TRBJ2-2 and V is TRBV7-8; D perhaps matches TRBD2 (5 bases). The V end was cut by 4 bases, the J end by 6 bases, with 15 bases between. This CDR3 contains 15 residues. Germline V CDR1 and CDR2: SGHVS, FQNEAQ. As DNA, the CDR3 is TGTGCCAGCAGCTCCCGGCTCGAGAGGGCCGGGGAGCTGTTTTTT. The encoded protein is CASSSRLERAGELFF.

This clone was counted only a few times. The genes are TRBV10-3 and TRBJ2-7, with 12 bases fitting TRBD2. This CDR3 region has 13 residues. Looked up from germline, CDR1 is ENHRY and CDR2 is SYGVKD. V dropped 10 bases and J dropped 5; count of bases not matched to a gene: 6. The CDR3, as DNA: TGTGCCACCAGACTAGCGGGAGTCAACGAGCAGTACTTC. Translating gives CATRLAGVNEQYF.

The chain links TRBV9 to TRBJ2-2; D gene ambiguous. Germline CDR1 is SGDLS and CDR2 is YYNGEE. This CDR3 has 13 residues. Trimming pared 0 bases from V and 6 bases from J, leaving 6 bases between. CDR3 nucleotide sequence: TGTGCCAGCAGCGTAGGGGCGTCCGGGGAGCTGTTTTTT. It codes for CASSVGASGELFF.

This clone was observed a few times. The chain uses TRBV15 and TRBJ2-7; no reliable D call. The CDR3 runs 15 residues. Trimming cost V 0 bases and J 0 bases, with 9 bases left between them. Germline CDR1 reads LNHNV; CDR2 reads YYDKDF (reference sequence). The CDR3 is CATSRDPDSSYEQYF. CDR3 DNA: TGTGCCACCAGCAGAGATCCCGATAGCTCCTACGAGCAGTACTTC.

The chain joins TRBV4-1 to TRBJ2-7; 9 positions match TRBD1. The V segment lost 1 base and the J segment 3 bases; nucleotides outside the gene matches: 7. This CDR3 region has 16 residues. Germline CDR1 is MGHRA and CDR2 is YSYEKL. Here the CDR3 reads CASSQAAGQGLYEQYF. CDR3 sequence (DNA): TGCGCCAGCAGCCAAGCCGCGGGACAGGGACTCTACGAGCAGTACTTC.

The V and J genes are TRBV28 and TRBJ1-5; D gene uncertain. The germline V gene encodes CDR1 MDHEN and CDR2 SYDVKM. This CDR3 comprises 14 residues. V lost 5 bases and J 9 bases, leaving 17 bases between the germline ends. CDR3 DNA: TGTGCCAGCAGTGAGGCCCGTGCAATCGTGCCCCAGCATTTT. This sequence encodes CASSEARAIVPQHF.

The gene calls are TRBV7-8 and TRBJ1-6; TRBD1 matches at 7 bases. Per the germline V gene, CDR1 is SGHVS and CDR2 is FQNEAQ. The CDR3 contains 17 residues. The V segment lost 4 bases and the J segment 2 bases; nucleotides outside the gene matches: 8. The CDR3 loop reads CASSSTGTTTYNSPLHF. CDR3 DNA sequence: TGTGCCAGCAGCTCGACAGGGACAACAACCTATAATTCACCCCTCCACTTT.

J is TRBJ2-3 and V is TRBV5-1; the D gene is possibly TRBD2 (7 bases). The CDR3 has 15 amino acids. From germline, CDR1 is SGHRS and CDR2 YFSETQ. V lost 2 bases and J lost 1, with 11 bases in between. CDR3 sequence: CASSLGGLRTDTQYF. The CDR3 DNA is TGCGCCAGCAGCTTAGGGGGACTACGCACAGATACGCAGTATTTT.

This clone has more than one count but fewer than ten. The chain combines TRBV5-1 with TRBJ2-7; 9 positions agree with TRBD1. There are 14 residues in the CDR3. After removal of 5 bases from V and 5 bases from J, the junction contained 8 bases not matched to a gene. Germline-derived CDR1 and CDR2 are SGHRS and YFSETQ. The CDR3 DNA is TGCGCCAGCAGTCGGGACAGGGCCAAGAACGAGCAGTACTTC. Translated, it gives CASSRDRAKNEQYF.

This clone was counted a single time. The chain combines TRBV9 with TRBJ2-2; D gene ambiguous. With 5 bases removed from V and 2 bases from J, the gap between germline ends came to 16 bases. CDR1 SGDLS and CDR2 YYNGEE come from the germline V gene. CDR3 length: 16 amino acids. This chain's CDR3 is CASRSSITQNTGELFF. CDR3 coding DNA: TGTGCCAGCAGATCATCTATCACGCAAAACACCGGGGAGCTGTTTTTT. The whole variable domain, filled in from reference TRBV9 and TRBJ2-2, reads DSGVTQTPKHLITATGQRVTLRCSPRSGDLSVYWYQQSLDQGLQFLIQYYNGEERAKGNILERFSAQQFPDLHSELNLSSLELGDSALYFCASRSSITQNTGELFFGEGSRLTVL.

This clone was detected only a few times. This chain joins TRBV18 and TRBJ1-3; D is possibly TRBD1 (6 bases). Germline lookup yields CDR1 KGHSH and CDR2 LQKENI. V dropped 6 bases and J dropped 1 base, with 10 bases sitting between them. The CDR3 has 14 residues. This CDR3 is CASSPGQSGNTIYF. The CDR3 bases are TGTGCCAGCTCTCCCGGACAGTCTGGAAACACCATATATTTT.

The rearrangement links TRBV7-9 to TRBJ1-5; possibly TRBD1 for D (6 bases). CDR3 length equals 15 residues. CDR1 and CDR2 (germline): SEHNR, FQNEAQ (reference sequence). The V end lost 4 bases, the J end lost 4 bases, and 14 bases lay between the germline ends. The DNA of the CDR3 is TGTGCCAGCAGCTGGGGGGGCGGGATTAATCAGCCCCAGCATTTT. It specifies CASSWGGGINQPQHF.

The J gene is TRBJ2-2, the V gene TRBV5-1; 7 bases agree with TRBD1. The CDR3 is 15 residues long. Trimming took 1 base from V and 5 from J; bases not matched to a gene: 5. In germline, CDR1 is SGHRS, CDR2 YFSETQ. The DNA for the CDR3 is TGCGCCAGCAGCTTGACAGGGGTGGATACCGGGGAGCTGTTTTTT. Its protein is CASSLTGVDTGELFF.

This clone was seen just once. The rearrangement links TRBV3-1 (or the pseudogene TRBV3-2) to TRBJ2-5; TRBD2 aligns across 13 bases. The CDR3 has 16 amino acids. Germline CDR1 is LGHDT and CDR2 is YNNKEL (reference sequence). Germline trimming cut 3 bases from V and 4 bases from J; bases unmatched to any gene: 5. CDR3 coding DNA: TGTGCCAGCAGCCAGCCGGGACTAGCGGGGCTAGAGACCCAGTACTTC. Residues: CASSQPGLAGLETQYF.

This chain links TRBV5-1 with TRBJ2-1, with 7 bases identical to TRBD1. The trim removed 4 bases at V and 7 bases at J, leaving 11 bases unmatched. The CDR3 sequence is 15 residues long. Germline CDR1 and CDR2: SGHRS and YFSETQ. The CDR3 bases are TGCGCCAGCAGCATGACAGGGACCCAAGGGAATGAGCAGTTCTTC. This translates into CASSMTGTQGNEQFF.

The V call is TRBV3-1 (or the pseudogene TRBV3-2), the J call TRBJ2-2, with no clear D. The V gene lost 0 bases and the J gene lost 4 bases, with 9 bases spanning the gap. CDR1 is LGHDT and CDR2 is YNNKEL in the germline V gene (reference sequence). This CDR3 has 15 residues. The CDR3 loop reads CASSQDLGCTGELFF. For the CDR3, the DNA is TGTGCCAGCAGCCAAGATCTCGGTTGCACCGGGGAGCTGTTTTTT.

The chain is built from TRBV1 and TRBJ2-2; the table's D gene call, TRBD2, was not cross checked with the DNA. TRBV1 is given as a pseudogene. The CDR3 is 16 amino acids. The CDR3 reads CTSSQAEGEGVGELFF. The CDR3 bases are TGCACCAGCAGCCAAGCGGAGGGGGAGGGAGTCGGGGAGCTGTTTTTT.

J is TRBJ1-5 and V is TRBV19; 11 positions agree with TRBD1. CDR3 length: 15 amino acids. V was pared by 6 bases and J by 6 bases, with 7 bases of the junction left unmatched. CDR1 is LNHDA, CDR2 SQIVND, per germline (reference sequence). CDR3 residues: CASSWTGGSGQPQHF. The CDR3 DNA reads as TGTGCCAGTAGCTGGACAGGGGGCAGTGGTCAGCCCCAGCATTTT.

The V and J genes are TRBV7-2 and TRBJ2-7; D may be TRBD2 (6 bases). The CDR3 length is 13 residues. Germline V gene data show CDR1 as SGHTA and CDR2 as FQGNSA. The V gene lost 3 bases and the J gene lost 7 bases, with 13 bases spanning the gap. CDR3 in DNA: TGTGCCAGCAGCTTGGGGGGAATCGGGGAGCAGTACTTC. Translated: CASSLGGIGEQYF.

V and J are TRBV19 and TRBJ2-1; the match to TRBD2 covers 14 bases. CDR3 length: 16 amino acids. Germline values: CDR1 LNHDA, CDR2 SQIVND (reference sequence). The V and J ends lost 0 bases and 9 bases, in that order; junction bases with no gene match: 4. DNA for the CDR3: TGTGCCAGTAGTATAGATGAGGGACTAGCGGGAGCTGAGCAGTTCTTC. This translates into CASSIDEGLAGAEQFF.

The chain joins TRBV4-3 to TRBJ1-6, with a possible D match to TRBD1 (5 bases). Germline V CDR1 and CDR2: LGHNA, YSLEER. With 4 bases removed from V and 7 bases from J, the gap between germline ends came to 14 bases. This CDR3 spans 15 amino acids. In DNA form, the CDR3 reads TGCGCCAGCAGCCGCGAGTATCGGGGGAATTCACCCCTCCACTTT. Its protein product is CASSREYRGNSPLHF.

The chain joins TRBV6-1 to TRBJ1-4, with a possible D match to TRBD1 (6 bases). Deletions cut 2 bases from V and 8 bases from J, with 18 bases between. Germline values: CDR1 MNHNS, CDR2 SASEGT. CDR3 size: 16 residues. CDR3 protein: CASSETPDRPSEKLFF. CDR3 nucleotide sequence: TGTGCCAGCAGTGAAACCCCAGACAGGCCATCCGAAAAACTGTTTTTT.

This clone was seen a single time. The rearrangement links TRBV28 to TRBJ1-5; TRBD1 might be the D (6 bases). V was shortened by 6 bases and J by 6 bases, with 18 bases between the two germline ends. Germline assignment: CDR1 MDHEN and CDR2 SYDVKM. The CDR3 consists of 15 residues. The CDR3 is CASRALGGLFQPQHF. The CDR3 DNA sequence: TGTGCCAGCAGGGCCCTGGGGGGGCTTTTTCAGCCCCAGCATTTT.